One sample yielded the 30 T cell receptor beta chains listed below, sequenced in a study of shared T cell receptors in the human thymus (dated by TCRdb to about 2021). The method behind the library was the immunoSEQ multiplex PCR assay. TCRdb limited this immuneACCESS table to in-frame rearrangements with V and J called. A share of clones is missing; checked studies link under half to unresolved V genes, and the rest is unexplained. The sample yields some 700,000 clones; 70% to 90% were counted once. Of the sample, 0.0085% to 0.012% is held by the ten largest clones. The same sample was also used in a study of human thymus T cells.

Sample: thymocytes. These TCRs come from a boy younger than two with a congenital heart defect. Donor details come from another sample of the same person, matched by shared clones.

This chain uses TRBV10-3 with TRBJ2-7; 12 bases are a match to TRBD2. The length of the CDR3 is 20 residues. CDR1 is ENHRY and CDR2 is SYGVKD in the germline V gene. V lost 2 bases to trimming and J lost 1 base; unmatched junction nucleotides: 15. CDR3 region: CAISEGSLGLAGGYSYEQYF. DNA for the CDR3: TGTGCCATCAGTGAGGGTTCTCTAGGGCTAGCGGGAGGGTATTCCTACGAGCAGTACTTC.

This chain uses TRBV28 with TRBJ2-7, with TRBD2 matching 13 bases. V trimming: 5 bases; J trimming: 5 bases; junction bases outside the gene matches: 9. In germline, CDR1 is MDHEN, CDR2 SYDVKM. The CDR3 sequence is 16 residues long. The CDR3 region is CASSPLLAGGPHEQYF. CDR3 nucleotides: TGTGCCAGCAGTCCTTTACTAGCGGGAGGGCCCCACGAGCAGTACTTC.

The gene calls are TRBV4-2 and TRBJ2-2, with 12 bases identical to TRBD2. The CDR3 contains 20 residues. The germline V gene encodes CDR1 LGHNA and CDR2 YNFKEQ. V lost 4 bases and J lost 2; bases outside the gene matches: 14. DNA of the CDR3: TGTGCCAGCAGCCCGCCCCCTAGCGGGAGGGCCCCCCCTAACACCGGGGAGCTGTTTTTT. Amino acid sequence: CASSPPPSGRAPPNTGELFF.

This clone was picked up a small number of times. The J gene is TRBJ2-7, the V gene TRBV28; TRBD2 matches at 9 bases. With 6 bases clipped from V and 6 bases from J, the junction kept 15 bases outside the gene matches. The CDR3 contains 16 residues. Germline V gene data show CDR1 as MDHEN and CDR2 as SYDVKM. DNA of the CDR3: TGTGCCAGCAGGCCGCCCCCGGTCAGTAGCGGGAGCGAGCAGTACTTC. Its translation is CASRPPPVSSGSEQYF.

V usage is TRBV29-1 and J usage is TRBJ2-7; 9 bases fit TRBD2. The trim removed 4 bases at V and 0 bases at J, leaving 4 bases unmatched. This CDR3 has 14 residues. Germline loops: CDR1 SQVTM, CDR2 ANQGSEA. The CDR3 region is CSVVEREDSYEQYF. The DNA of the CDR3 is TGCAGCGTTGTCGAGCGGGAGGACTCCTACGAGCAGTACTTC.

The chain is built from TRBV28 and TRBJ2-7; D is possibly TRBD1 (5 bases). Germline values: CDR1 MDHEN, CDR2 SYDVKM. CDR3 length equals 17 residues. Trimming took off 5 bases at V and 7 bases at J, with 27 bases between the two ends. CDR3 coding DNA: TGTGCCAGCAGTCCTCCCTTTGCAGGACACTGGCGAAAGGAGCAGTACTTC. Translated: CASSPPFAGHWRKEQYF.

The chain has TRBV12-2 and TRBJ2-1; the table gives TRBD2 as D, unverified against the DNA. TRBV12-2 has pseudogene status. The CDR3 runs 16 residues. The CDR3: CASRAPGLPNWDEQFF. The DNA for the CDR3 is TGTGCAAGTCGGGCTCCGGGACTCCCAAATTGGGATGAGCAGTTCTTC.

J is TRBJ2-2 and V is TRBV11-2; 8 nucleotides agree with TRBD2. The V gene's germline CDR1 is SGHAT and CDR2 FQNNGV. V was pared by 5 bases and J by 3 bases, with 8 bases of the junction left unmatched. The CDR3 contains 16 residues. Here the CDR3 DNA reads TGTGCCAGCAGCGCCCGGGGGGGGTCGGACACCGGGGAGCTGTTTTTT. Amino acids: CASSARGGSDTGELFF.

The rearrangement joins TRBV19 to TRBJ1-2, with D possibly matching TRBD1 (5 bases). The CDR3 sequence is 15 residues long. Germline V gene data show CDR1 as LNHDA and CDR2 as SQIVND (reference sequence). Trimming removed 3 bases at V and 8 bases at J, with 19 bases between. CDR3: CASSMVAGNLGGYTF. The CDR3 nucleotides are TGTGCCAGTAGTATGGTGGCAGGGAATTTGGGAGGCTACACCTTC. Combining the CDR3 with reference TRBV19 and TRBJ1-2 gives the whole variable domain DGGITQSPKYLFRKEGQNVTLSCEQNLNHDAMYWYRQDPGQGLRLIYYSQIVNDFQKGDIAEGYSVSREKKESFPLTVTSAQKNPTAFYLCASSMVAGNLGGYTFGSGTRLTVV.

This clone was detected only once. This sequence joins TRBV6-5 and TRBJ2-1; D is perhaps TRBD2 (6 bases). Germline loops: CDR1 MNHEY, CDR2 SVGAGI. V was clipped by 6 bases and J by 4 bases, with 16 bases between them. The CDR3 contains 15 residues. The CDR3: CASRTPRGRYNEQFF. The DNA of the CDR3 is TGTGCCAGCAGGACTCCCCGGGGGAGGTACAATGAGCAGTTCTTC.

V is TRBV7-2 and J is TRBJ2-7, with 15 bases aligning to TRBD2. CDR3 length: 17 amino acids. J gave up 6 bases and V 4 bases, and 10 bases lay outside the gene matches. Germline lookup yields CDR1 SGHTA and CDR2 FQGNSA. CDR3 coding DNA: TGTGCCAGCAGCTCACGAGGACTAGCGGGAGGGCCGGTCGAGCAGTACTTC. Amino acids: CASSSRGLAGGPVEQYF.

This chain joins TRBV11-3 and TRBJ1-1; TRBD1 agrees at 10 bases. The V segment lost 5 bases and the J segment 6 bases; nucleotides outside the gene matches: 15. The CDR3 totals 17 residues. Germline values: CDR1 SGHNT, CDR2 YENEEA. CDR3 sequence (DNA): TGTGCCAGCAGCCCACCGGGACAGGGGCTTGTTGGGGCTGAAGCTTTCTTT. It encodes CASSPPGQGLVGAEAFF.

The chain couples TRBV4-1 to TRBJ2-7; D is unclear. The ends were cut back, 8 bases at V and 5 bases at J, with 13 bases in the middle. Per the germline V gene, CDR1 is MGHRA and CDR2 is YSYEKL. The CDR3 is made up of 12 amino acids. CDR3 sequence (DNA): TGCGCCAGCCTCAGGATTGTGGACGAGCAGTACTTC. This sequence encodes CASLRIVDEQYF.

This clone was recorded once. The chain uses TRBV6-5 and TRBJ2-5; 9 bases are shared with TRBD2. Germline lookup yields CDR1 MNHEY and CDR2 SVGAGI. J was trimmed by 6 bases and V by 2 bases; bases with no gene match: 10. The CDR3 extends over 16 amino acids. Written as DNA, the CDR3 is TGTGCCAGCAGTTACAAGAGCGGGAGGCCCTCGAAGACCCAGTACTTC. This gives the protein CASSYKSGRPSKTQYF.

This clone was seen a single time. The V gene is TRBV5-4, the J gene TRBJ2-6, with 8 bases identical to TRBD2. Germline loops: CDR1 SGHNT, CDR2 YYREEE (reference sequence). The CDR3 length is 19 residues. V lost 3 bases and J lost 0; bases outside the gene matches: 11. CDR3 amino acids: CASSSGSGGGRSGANVLTF. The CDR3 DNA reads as TGTGCCAGCAGCTCGGGATCCGGGGGGGGGCGCTCTGGGGCCAACGTCCTGACTTTC.

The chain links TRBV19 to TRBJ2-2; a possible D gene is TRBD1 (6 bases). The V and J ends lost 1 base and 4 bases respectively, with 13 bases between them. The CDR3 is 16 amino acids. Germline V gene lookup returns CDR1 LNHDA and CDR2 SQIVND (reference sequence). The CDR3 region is CASSIVFQGSTGELFF. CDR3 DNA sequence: TGTGCCAGTAGTATAGTCTTCCAGGGGAGCACCGGGGAGCTGTTTTTT.

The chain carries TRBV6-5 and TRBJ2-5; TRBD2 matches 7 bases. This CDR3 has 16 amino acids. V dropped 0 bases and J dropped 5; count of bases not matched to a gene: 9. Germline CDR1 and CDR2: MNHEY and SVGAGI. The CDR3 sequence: CASSYSISRERETQYF. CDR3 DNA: TGTGCCAGCAGTTACTCGATTTCGCGGGAGCGGGAGACCCAGTACTTC.

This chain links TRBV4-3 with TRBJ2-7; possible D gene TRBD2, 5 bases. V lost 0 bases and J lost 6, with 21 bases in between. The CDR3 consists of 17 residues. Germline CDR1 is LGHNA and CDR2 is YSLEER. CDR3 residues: CASSQEPRGNPGSEQYF. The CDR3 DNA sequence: TGCGCCAGCAGCCAAGAGCCGCGTGGGAACCCGGGGAGCGAGCAGTACTTC.

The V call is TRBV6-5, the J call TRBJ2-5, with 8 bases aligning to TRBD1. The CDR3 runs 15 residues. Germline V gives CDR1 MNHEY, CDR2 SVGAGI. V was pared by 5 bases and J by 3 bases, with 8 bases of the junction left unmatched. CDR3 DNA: TGTGCCAGCAGTCGGACAGGGTCTACTAAAGAGACCCAGTACTTC. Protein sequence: CASSRTGSTKETQYF.

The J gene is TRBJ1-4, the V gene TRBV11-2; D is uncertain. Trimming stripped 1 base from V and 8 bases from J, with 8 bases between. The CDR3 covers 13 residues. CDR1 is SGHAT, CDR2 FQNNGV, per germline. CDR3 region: CASSLGTGEKLFF. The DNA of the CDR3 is TGTGCCAGCAGCTTAGGGACGGGAGAAAAACTGTTTTTT.

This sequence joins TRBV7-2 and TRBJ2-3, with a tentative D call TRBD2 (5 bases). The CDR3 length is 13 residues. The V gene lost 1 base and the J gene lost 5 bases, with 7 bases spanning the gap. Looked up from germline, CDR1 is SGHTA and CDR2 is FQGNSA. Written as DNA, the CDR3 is TGTGCCAGCAGCTTAGTGACTAAAGATACGCAGTATTTT. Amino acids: CASSLVTKDTQYF.

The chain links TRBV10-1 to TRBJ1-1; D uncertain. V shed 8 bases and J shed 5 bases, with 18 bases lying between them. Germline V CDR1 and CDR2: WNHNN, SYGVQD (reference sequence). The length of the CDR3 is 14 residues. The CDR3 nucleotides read TGCGCCAGCCCTTCCCGGTTGCCCAGGACTGAAGCTTTCTTT. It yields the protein CASPSRLPRTEAFF.

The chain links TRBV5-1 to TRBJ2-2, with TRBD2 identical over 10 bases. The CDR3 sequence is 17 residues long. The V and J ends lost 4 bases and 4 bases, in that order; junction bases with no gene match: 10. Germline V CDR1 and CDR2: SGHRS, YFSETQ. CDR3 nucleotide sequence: TGCGCCAGCAGCGCCTCTAGCGGGAGCGACGTCACCGGGGAGCTGTTTTTT. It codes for CASSASSGSDVTGELFF.

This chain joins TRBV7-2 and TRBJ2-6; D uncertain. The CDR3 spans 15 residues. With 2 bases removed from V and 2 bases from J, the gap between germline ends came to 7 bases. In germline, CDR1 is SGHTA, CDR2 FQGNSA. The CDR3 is CASSLSRAGANVLTF. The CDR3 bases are TGTGCCAGCAGCTTATCACGGGCTGGGGCCAACGTCCTGACTTTC.

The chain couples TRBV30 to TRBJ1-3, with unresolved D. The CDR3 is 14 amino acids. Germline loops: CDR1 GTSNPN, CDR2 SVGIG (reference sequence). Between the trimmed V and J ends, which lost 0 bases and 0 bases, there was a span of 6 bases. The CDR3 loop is CAWSVWSSGNTIYF. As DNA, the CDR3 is TGTGCCTGGAGTGTATGGAGCTCTGGAAACACCATATATTTT.

Written as DNA, the CDR3 is TGTGCCAGCCGTCCCAGGGCGGCAGATACGCAGTATTTT. Protein product: CASRPRAADTQYF. V and J are TRBV27 and TRBJ2-3, with D tentatively TRBD1 (5 bases). The CDR3 runs to 13 residues. Germline assignment: CDR1 MNHEY and CDR2 SMNVEV (reference sequence). The ends were cut back, 8 bases at V and 4 bases at J, with 13 bases in the middle.

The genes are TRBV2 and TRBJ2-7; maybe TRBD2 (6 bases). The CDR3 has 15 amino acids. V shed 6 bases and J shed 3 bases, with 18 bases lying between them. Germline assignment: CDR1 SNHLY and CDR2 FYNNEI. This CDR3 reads CASSPTWEEDYEQYF. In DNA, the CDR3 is TGTGCCAGCAGCCCTACGTGGGAGGAGGACTACGAGCAGTACTTC.

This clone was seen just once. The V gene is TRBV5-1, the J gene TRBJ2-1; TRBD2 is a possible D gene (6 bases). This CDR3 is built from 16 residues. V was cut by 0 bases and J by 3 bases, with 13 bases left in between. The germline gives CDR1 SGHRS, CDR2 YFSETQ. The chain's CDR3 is CASSLGSGTDYNEQFF. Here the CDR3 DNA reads TGCGCCAGCAGCTTGGGCTCCGGGACTGACTACAATGAGCAGTTCTTC.

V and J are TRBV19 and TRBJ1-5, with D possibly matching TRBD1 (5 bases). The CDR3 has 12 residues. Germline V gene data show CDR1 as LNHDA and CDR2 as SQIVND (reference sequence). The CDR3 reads CASRRGRQPQHF. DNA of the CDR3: TGTGCAAGCAGGCGGGGGAGGCAGCCCCAGCATTTT.

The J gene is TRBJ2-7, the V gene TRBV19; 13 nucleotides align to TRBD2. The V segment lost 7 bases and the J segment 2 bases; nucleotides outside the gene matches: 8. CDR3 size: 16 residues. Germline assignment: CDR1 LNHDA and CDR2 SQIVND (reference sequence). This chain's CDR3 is CASTQGTSGTPYEQYF. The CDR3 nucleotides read TGTGCCAGTACTCAGGGGACTAGCGGGACACCCTACGAGCAGTACTTC.